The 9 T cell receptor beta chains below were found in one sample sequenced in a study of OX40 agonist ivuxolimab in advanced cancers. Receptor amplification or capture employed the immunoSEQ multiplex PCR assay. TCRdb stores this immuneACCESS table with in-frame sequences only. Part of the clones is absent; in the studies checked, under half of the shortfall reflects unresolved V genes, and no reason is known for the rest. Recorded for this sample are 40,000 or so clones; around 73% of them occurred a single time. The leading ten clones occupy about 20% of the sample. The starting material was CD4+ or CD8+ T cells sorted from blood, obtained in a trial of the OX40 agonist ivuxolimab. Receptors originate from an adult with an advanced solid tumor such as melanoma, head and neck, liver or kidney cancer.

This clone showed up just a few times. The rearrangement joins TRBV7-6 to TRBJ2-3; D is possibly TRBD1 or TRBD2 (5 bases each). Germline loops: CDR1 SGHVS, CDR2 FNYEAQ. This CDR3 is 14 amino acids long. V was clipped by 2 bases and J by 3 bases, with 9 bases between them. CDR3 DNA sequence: TGTGCCAGCAGCTTATTTGGGGGAACAGATACGCAGTATTTT. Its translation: CASSLFGGTDTQYF. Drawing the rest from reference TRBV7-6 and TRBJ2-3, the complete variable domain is GAGVSQSPRYKVTKRGQDVALRCDPISGHVSLYWYRQALGQGPEFLTYFNYEAQQDKSGLPNDRFSAERPEGSISTLTIQRTEQRDSAMYRCASSLFGGTDTQYFGPGTRLTVL.

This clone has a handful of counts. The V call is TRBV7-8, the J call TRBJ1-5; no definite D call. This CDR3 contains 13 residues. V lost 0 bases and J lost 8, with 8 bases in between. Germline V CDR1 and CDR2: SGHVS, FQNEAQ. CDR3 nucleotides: TGTGCCAGCAGCTTAGCGTGGGCGGAGCCCCAGCATTTT. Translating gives CASSLAWAEPQHF.

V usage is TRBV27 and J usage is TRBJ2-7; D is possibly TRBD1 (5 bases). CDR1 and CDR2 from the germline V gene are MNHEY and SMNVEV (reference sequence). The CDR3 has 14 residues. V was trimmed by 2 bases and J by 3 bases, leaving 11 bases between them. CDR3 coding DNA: TGTGCCAGCAGTTTAGGCAGGGCGAACTACGAGCAGTACTTC. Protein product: CASSLGRANYEQYF.

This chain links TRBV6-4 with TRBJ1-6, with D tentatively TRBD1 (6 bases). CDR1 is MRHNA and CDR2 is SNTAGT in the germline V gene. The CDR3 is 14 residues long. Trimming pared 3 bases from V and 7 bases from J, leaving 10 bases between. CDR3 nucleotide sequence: TGTGCCAGCAGTGAGGCCAGGGGAAATTCACCCCTCCACTTT. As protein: CASSEARGNSPLHF.

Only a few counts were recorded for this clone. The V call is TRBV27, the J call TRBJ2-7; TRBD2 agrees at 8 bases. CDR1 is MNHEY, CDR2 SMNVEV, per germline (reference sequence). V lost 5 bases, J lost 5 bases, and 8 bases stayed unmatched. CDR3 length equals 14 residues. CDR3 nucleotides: TGTGCCAGCAGTCCCGGGACTAGGTTCCACGAGCAGTACTTC. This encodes CASSPGTRFHEQYF.

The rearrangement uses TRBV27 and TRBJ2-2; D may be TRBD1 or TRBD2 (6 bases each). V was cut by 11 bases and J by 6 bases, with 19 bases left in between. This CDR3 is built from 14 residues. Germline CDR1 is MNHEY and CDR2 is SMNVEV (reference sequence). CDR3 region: CAVRGQASPGELFF. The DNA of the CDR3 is TGTGCCGTTCGGGGGCAGGCGTCCCCCGGGGAGCTGTTTTTT.

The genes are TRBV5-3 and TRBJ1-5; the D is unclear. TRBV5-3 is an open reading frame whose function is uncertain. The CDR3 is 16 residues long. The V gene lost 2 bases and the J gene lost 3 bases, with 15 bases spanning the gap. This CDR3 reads CARSLSHPNNNQPQHF. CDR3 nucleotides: TGTGCCAGAAGCTTAAGCCACCCGAATAACAATCAGCCCCAGCATTTT.

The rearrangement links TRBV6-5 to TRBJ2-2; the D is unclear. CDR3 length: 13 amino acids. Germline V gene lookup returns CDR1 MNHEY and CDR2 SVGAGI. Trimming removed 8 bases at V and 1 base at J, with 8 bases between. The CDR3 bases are TGTGCCAGCTCTACAGTGAACACCGGGGAGCTGTTTTTT. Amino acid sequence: CASSTVNTGELFF.

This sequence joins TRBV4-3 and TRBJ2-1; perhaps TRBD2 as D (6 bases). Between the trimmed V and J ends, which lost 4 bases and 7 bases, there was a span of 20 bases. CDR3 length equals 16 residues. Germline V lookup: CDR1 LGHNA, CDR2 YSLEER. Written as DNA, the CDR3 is TGCGCCAGCAGCCCTGAGCGGGCCCTTGCGGGGAATGAGCAGTTCTTC. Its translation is CASSPERALAGNEQFF.